A single sample gave rise to the 23 T cell receptor beta chains below, sequenced in a study of CD8 T cells in ankylosing spondylitis (dated by TCRdb to the late 2010s). General findings and caveats noted by the study authors: A TCR beta motif of several highly homologous amino acid variants appeared characteristic of blood from ankylosing spondylitis patients.

The library was made by 5' RACE. Sequencing was carried out with an Illumina HiSeq 2500. TCRdb reprocessed the public reads (quality trimming at Q25 with fastp, clone calling with MiXCR) and kept in-frame beta chains. Identical CDR3 proteins give one entry, which carries the most common genes and DNA. The sample yields some 200,000 distinct CDR3 sequences; 5.5% to 7.5% were counted once. The ten biggest clones cover more than 13% of the sample. These TCRs are of unknown antigen specificity. Sequencing was carried out using blood, either unsorted or a sorted T cell fraction (not recorded which). The receptors were gathered from a male donor with ankylosing spondylitis.

Many counts were recorded for this clonotype. The V call is TRBV27, the J call TRBJ2-7; D is unresolved. The CDR3 contains 14 residues. The V and J ends lost 1 base and 0 bases respectively, with 7 bases between them. Germline assignment: CDR1 MNHEY and CDR2 SMNVEV (reference sequence). In nucleotides, the CDR3 is TGTGCCAGCAGTTTATTACGGAGCTCCTACGAGCAGTACTTC. Translated, it gives CASSLLRSSYEQYF.

This clonotype was counted at least ten times. V usage is TRBV13 and J usage is TRBJ2-2, with D possibly being TRBD1 (6 bases). This CDR3 region has 15 residues. V gave up 5 bases and J gave up 6 bases, with 16 bases separating them. In germline, CDR1 is PRHDT, CDR2 FYEKMQ (reference sequence). In DNA form, the CDR3 reads TGTGCCAGCAGCCGAACAACAGGGCGGCCCGGGGAGCTGTTTTTT. Protein product: CASSRTTGRPGELFF.

This clonotype came up a few times. The CDR3 sequence: CASSFPGSSYNEQFF. The CDR3 bases are TGTGCCAGCAGCTTTCCCGGGAGCTCCTACAATGAGCAGTTCTTC. V gene TRBV5-6 combines with J gene TRBJ2-1; possibly TRBD2 for D (6 bases). The CDR3 runs 15 residues. V shed 2 bases and J shed 0 bases, with 9 bases lying between them. Per germline, CDR1 SGHDT and CDR2 YYEEEE.

The sample holds many counts of this clonotype. The chain has TRBV5-1 and TRBJ1-1; D gene unclear. In germline, CDR1 is SGHRS, CDR2 YFSETQ. V was pared by 0 bases and J by 1 base, with 7 bases between. This CDR3 is built from 14 residues. CDR3 nucleotides: TGCGCCAGCAGCTTGGACGGGTCGAACACTGAAGCTTTCTTT. Amino acids: CASSLDGSNTEAFF.

This clonotype was recorded at least ten times. The chain combines TRBV4-3 with TRBJ1-1; the D gene is possibly TRBD1 (6 bases). Germline CDR1 LGHNA, CDR2 YSLEER. The CDR3 length is 14 residues. The V end was cut by 0 bases, the J end by 5 bases, with 10 bases between. CDR3 in DNA: TGCGCCAGCAGCCAAGAGGGGGCGGGAACTGAAGCTTTCTTT. Its protein product is CASSQEGAGTEAFF.

In this sample, this clonotype turned up many times. This chain joins TRBV2 and TRBJ2-6, with TRBD1 matching over 7 bases. From germline, CDR1 is SNHLY and CDR2 FYNNEI. The trim removed 6 bases at V and 0 bases at J, leaving 5 bases unmatched. CDR3 length equals 16 residues. As DNA, the CDR3 is TGTGCCAGCAGGGGCAGGGGGAACTCTGGGGCCAACGTCCTGACTTTC. It specifies CASRGRGNSGANVLTF.

Notes on this clonotype: A read error may produce the germline difference seen at one junction end. The rearrangement links TRBV7-9 to TRBJ1-2; weak D call: TRBD1 (5 bases). The V gene's germline CDR1 is SEHNR and CDR2 FQNEAQ (reference sequence). This CDR3 is built from 11 residues. CDR3 sequence (DNA): TGTGCCAGCAGAGGGTCGGGACCCTTTGTATTC. Its translation is CASRGSGPFVF.

This clonotype showed up many times. The gene calls are TRBV27 and TRBJ2-5, with D hard to call. V lost 0 bases and J lost 3, with 5 bases in between. Germline assignment: CDR1 MNHEY and CDR2 SMNVEV (reference sequence). This CDR3 is built from 13 residues. CDR3 nucleotide sequence: TGTGCCAGCAGTTTATCTGGGGAAGAGACCCAGTACTTC. Its protein is CASSLSGEETQYF.

There are a few counts of this clonotype. The J gene is TRBJ1-1, the V gene TRBV12-3 or TRBV12-4, with 7 bases aligning to TRBD1. The CDR3 runs to 14 residues. With 6 bases clipped from V and 4 bases from J, the junction kept 8 bases outside the gene matches. For the CDR3, the DNA is TGTGCCAGCAGCTCAGGGGGTAGGATCACTGAAGCTTTCTTT. Its translation is CASSSGGRITEAFF.

This clonotype was picked up many times. The J gene is TRBJ1-1, the V gene TRBV4-3, with unresolved D. Trimming shortened V by 0 bases and J by 5 bases, and 13 bases separated the two germline ends. The V gene's germline CDR1 is LGHNA and CDR2 YSLEER. The CDR3 totals 15 residues. CDR3 nucleotides: TGCGCCAGCAGCCAAGAGGGGTGGTTGAGAACTGAAGCTTTCTTT. Amino acids: CASSQEGWLRTEAFF.

In this sample, this clonotype turned up many times. CDR3 coding DNA: TGCAGCGTTGACCTGGGACAGATAGATGGCTACACCTTC. It codes for CSVDLGQIDGYTF. The chain recombines TRBV29-1 with TRBJ1-2; 7 bases are shared with TRBD1. Looked up from germline, CDR1 is SQVTM and CDR2 is ANQGSEA. V gave up 3 bases and J gave up 6 bases; unmatched junction bases: 7. There are 13 residues in the CDR3. Full variable domain (rest looked up from reference TRBV29-1 and TRBJ1-2): SAVISQKPSRDICQRGTSLTIQCQVDSQVTMMFWYRQQPGQSLTLIATANQGSEATYESGFVIDKFPISRPNLTFSTLTVSNMSPEDSSIYLCSVDLGQIDGYTFGSGTRLTVV.

This clonotype was recorded many times. The chain employs TRBV10-3 and TRBJ2-7; the D gene is possibly TRBD2 (5 bases). Germline CDR1 and CDR2: ENHRY and SYGVKD. This CDR3 is built from 11 residues. V dropped 7 bases and J dropped 7 bases, with 11 bases sitting between them. The CDR3 sequence is CAIIDRGEQYF. DNA for the CDR3: TGTGCCATCATTGATCGGGGAGAGCAGTACTTC.

This clonotype has a count of ten or more. The gene calls are TRBV4-3 and TRBJ1-2; 8 positions match TRBD1. V lost 2 bases, J lost 2 bases, and 4 bases stayed unmatched. The CDR3 consists of 15 residues. In germline, CDR1 is LGHNA, CDR2 YSLEER. CDR3 sequence reads: CASSQQRTGNYGYTF. In DNA, the CDR3 is TGCGCCAGCAGCCAACAAAGGACAGGGAACTATGGCTACACCTTC.

This clonotype was recorded at least ten times. The chain recombines TRBV3-1 with TRBJ2-1; TRBD2 agrees at 7 bases. CDR1 is LGHDT and CDR2 is YNNKEL in the germline V gene (reference sequence). The CDR3 is made up of 18 amino acids. The V and J ends lost 0 bases and 2 bases, in that order; junction bases with no gene match: 10. The CDR3, as DNA: TGTGCCAGCAGCCAAGATGGCCTCGGAGCGGGAACCTACAATGAGCAGTTCTTC. It translates to CASSQDGLGAGTYNEQFF.

This clonotype showed up many times. The J gene is TRBJ2-3, the V gene TRBV7-2; D is unclear. CDR3 size: 16 residues. Trimming took off 1 base at V and 1 base at J, with 12 bases between the two ends. The germline V gene has CDR1 SGHTA and CDR2 FQGNSA. CDR3 bases: TGTGCCAGCAGCTTAGGGATAGTCCTACGCACAGATACGCAGTATTTT. It is translated as CASSLGIVLRTDTQYF.

There are many counts of this clonotype. The gene calls are TRBV4-3 and TRBJ1-6; D perhaps matches TRBD1 (5 bases). Trimming took off 3 bases at V and 7 bases at J, with 13 bases between the two ends. This CDR3 comprises 15 residues. Germline V lookup: CDR1 LGHNA, CDR2 YSLEER. This CDR3 reads CASSQYRDVNSPLHF. DNA for the CDR3: TGCGCCAGCAGCCAGTACCGGGACGTAAATTCACCCCTCCACTTT.

This clonotype occurred a few times. The DNA of the CDR3 is TGTGCCAGCACCCCCACTAGGAGGGTAGATACGCAGTATTTT. Its protein product is CASTPTRRVDTQYF. The V call is TRBV11-2, the J call TRBJ2-3, with D perhaps TRBD2 (6 bases). CDR1 and CDR2 from the germline V gene are SGHAT and FQNNGV. The V end was cut by 7 bases, the J end by 5 bases, with 16 bases between. This CDR3 comprises 14 residues.

This clonotype showed up just a few times. V usage is TRBV7-9 and J usage is TRBJ2-1, with D maybe TRBD2 (6 bases). The V end lost 10 bases, the J end lost 3 bases, and 13 bases lay between the germline ends. The CDR3 has 13 amino acids. CDR1 and CDR2 (germline): SEHNR, FQNEAQ (reference sequence). CDR3 amino acids: CATVAGNYNEQFF. The CDR3 nucleotides are TGTGCCACCGTGGCGGGGAACTACAATGAGCAGTTCTTC.

This clonotype occurred many times. J is TRBJ2-7 and V is TRBV6-2 or TRBV6-3; possible D gene TRBD2, 7 bases. The CDR3 is 14 amino acids. The V end lost 0 bases, the J end lost 6 bases, and 12 bases lay between the germline ends. CDR1 is MNHEY and CDR2 is SVGEGT in the germline V gene. The CDR3, as DNA: TGTGCCAGCAGTTACTCGAGGGGAGGGGGCGAGCAGTACTTC. This sequence encodes CASSYSRGGGEQYF.

This clonotype was seen repeatedly, ten times or more. J is TRBJ2-3 and V is TRBV4-3; tentatively, D is TRBD2 (6 bases). The CDR3 is made up of 16 amino acids. Trimming pared 0 bases from V and 3 bases from J, leaving 13 bases between. Germline lookup yields CDR1 LGHNA and CDR2 YSLEER. CDR3: CASSQEPGRRTDTQYF. The DNA for the CDR3 is TGCGCCAGCAGCCAAGAGCCAGGGAGGAGGACAGATACGCAGTATTTT.

This clonotype was seen many times. The V gene is TRBV25-1, the J gene TRBJ1-5; D uncertain. With 0 bases removed from V and 1 base from J, the gap between germline ends came to 4 bases. This CDR3 contains 14 residues. Germline V gene sequence: CDR1 MGHDK, CDR2 SYGVNS. CDR3 bases: TGTGCCAGCAGTGAATACAGAAGCAATCAGCCCCAGCATTTT. Its translation: CASSEYRSNQPQHF.

There are a few counts of this clonotype. This chain connects TRBV9 to TRBJ2-7; D unresolved. This CDR3 has 12 amino acids. From germline, CDR1 is SGDLS and CDR2 YYNGEE. The ends were cut back, 4 bases at V and 8 bases at J, with 13 bases in the middle. The CDR3: CASSSPRLKQYF. CDR3 coding DNA: TGTGCCAGCAGCTCCCCGCGGCTGAAGCAGTACTTC.

The V call is TRBV7-2, the J call TRBJ2-1, with 7 nucleotides matching TRBD2. Germline-derived CDR1 and CDR2 are SGHTA and FQGNSA. J gave up 2 bases and V 4 bases, and 8 bases lay outside the gene matches. This CDR3 has 16 amino acids. CDR3 sequence: CASSSLEAGTYNEQFF. The CDR3 DNA follows: TGTGCCAGCAGCTCTTTAGAAGCGGGGACCTACAATGAGCAGTTCTTC.